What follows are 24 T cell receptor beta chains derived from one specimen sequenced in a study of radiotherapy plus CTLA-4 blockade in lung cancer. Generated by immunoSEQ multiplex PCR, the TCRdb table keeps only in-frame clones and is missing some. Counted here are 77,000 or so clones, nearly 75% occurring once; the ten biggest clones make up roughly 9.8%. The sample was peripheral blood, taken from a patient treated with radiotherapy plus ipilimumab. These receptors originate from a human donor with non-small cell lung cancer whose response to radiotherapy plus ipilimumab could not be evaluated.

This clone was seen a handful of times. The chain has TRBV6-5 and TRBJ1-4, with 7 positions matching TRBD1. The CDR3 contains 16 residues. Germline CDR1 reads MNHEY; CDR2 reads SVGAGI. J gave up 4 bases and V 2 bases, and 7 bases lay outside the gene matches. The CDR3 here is CASSYLKGAGNEKLFF. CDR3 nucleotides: TGTGCCAGCAGTTACCTTAAGGGGGCAGGTAATGAAAAACTGTTTTTT.

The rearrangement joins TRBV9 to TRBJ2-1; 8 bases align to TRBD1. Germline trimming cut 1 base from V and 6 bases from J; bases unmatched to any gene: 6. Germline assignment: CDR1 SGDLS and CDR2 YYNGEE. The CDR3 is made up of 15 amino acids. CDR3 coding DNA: TGTGCCAGCAGCGTACTAGGACAGGGTCTCAATGAGCAGTTCTTC. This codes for CASSVLGQGLNEQFF. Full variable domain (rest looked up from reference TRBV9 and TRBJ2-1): DSGVTQTPKHLITATGQRVTLRCSPRSGDLSVYWYQQSLDQGLQFLIQYYNGEERAKGNILERFSAQQFPDLHSELNLSSLELGDSALYFCASSVLGQGLNEQFFGPGTRLTVL.

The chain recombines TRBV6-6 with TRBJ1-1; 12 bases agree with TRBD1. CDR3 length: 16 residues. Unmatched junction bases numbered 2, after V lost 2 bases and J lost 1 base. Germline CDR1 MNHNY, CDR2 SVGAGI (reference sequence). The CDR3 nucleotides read TGTGCCAGCAGTTACGGGGGACAGGGGGCGAACACTGAAGCTTTCTTT. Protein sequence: CASSYGGQGANTEAFF.

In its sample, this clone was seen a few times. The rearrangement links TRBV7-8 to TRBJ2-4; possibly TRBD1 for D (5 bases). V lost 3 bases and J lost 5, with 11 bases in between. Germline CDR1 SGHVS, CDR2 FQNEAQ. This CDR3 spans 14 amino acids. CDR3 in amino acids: CASSFVQGQNIQYF. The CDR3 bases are TGTGCCAGCAGCTTCGTCCAGGGCCAAAACATTCAGTACTTC.

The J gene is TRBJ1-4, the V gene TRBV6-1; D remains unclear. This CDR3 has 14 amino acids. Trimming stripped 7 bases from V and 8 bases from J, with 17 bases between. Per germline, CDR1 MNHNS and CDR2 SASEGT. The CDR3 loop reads CASNGGAGEEKLFF. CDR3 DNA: TGTGCCAGCAATGGAGGTGCTGGGGAGGAAAAACTGTTTTTT.

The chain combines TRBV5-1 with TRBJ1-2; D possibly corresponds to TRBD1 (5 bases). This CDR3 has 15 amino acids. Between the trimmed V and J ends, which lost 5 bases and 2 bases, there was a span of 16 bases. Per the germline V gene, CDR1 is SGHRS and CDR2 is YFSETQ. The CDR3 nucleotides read TGCGCCAGCAGTCCGGGACTCAGAGGGAACTATGGCTACACCTTC. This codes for CASSPGLRGNYGYTF.

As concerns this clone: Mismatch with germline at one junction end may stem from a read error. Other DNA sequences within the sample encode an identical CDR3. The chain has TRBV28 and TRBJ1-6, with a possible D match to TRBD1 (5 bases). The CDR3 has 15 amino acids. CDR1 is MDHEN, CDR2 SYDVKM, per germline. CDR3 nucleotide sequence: TGTGCCAGCAGACCTGACAGCTCCTATAATTCCCCCCTCCACTTT. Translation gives CASRPDSSYNSPLHF. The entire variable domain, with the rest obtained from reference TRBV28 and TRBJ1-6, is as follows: DVKVTQSSRYLVKRTGEKVFLECVQDMDHENMFWYRQDPGLGLRLIYFSYDVKMKEKGDIPEGYSVSREKKERFSLILESASTNQTSMYLCASRPDSSYNSPLHFGNGTRLTVT.

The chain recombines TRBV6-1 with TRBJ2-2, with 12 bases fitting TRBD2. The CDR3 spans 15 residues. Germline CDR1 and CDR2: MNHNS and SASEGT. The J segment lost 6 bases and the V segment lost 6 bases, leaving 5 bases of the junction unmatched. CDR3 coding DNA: TGTGCCAGCAGGCGACTAGCGGGAGCCCCCGGGGAGCTGTTTTTT. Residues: CASRRLAGAPGELFF.

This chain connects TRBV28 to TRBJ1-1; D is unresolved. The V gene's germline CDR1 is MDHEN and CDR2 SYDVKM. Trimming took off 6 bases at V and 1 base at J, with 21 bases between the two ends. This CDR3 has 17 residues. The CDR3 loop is CASRPGVGRGKNTEAFF. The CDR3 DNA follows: TGTGCCAGCAGGCCCGGAGTGGGGAGAGGGAAGAACACTGAAGCTTTCTTT.

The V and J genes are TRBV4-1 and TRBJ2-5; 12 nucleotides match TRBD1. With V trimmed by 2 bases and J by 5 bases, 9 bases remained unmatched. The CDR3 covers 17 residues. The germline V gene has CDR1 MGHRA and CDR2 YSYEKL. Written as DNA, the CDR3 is TGCGCCAGCAGCCAATCACCGGGACAGGGGGCTTTCGAGACCCAGTACTTC. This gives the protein CASSQSPGQGAFETQYF.

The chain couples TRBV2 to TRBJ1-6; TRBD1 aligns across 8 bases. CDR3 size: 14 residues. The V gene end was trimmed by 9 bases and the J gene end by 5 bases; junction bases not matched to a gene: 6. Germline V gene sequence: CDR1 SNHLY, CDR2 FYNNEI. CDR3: CASRQGLNNSPLHF. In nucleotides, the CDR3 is TGTGCCAGTCGACAGGGGTTAAATAATTCACCCCTCCACTTT.

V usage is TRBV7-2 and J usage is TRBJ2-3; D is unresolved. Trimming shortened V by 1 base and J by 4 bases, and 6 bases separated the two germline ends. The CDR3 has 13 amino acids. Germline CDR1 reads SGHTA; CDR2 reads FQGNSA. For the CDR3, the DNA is TGTGCCAGCAGCTTAGACTACTCAGATACGCAGTATTTT. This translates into CASSLDYSDTQYF. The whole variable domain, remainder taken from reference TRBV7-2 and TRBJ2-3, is GAGVSQSPSNKVTEKGKDVELRCDPISGHTALYWYRQSLGQGLEFLIYFQGNSAPDKSGLPSDRFSAERTGGSVSTLTIQRTQQEDSAVYLCASSLDYSDTQYFGPGTRLTVL.

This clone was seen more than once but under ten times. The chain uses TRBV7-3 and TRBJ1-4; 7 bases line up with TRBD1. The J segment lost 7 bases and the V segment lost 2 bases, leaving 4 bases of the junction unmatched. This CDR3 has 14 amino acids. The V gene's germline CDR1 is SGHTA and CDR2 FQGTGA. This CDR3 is CASSLDRASEKLFF. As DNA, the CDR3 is TGTGCCAGCAGCTTAGACAGGGCAAGTGAAAAACTGTTTTTT.

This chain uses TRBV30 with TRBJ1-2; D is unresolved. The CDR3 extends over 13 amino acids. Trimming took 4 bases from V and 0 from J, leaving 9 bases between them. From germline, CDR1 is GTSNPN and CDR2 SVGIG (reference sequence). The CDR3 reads CAWTPGPNYGYTF. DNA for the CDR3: TGTGCCTGGACCCCGGGTCCTAACTATGGCTACACCTTC.

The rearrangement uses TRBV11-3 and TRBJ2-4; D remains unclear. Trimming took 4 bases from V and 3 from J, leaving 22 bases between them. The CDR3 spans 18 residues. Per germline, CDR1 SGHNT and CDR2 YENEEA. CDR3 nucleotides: TGTGCCAGCAGCTCCGCCCATCTAGAGGTGGTCGACAAAAACATTCAGTACTTC. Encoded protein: CASSSAHLEVVDKNIQYF.

CDR3 amino acids: CSVGAGALYSNTEAFF. The CDR3 region has the DNA TGCAGCGTGGGGGCCGGGGCCCTCTACTCGAACACTGAAGCTTTCTTT. This rearrangement joins TRBV29-1 to TRBJ1-1, with TRBD1 as a possible D gene (6 bases). The CDR3 runs to 16 residues. The V and J ends lost 6 bases and 1 base respectively, with 21 bases between them. CDR1 is SQVTM, CDR2 ANQGSEA, per germline.

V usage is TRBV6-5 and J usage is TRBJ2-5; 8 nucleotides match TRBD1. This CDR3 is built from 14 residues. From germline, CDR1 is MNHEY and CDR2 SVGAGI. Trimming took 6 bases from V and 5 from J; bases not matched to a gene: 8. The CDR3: CASRNDRGRETQYF. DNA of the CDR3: TGTGCCAGCAGGAACGACAGGGGTCGTGAGACCCAGTACTTC.

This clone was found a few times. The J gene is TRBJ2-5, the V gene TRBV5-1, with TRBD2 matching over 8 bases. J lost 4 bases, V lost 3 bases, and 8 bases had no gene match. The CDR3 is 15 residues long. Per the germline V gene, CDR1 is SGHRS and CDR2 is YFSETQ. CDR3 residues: CASSSLSGNRETQYF. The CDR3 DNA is TGCGCCAGCAGCTCACTTAGCGGGAACCGAGAGACCCAGTACTTC. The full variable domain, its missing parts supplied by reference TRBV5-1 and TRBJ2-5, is KAGVTQTPRYLIKTRGQQVTLSCSPISGHRSVSWYQQTPGQGLQFLFEYFSETQRNKGNFPGRFSGRQFSNSRSEMNVSTLELGDSALYLCASSSLSGNRETQYFGPGTRLLVL.

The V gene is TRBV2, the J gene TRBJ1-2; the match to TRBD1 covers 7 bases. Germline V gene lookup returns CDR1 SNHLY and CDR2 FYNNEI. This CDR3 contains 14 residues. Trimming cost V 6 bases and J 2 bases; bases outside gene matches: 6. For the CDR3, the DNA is TGTGCCAGCAGCCCCAGGGGGGTGAACTATGGCTACACCTTC. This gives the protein CASSPRGVNYGYTF.

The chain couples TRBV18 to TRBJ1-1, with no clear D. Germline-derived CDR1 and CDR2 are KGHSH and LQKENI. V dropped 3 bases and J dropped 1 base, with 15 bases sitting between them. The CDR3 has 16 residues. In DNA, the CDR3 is TGTGCCAGCTCACCCCCGGAGAGAACTAGGAACACTGAAGCTTTCTTT. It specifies CASSPPERTRNTEAFF.

The CDR3 DNA reads TGTGCCAGCAGTGAAGCAGCGGGGGCTTCCTACAATGAGCAGTTCTTC. This sequence encodes CASSEAAGASYNEQFF. The chain is built from TRBV6-1 and TRBJ2-1; 8 bases agree with TRBD2. V lost 0 bases and J lost 1; bases outside the gene matches: 2. Germline values: CDR1 MNHNS, CDR2 SASEGT. This CDR3 is 16 amino acids long.

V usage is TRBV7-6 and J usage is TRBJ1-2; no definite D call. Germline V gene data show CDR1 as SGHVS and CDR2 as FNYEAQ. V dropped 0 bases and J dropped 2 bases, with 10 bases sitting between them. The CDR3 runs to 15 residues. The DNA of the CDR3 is TGTGCCAGCAGCTTAGCGGAGGGCCGAAACTATGGCTACACCTTC. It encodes CASSLAEGRNYGYTF.

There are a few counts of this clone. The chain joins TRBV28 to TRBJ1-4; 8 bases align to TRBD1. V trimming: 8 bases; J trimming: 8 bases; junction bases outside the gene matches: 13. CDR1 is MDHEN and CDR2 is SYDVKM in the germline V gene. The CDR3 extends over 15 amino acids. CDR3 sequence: CASCDQGASGEKLFF. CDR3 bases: TGTGCCAGCTGCGACCAGGGGGCGTCCGGAGAAAAACTGTTTTTT.

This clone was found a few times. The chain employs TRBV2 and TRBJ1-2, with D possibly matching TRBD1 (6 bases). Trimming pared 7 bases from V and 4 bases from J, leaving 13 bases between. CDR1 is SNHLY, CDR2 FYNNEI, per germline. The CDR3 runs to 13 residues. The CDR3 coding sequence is TGTGCCAGCACCCAGGGACAACTCTATGGCTACACCTTC. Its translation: CASTQGQLYGYTF.